The T cell receptor (beta chain) under discussion was sequenced for a study of early T cells in non-severe SARS-CoV-2 infection. Study information: Sequenced material consisted of bulk RNA (from unsorted whole blood), and chains were unpaired. General observations from the study: Matching with VDJdb favored anti-spike CD8 responses (missing private and CD4 specificities).

This clonotype appeared many times. Antigen specificity is unknown. Germline V gene data show CDR1 as DFQATT and CDR2 as SNEGSKA (reference sequence). Trimming stripped 5 bases from V and 10 bases from J, with 21 bases between. This CDR3 region has 14 residues. Tagging with unique molecular identifiers was applied to individual cDNA molecules. MiXCR was run by TCRdb on the 5' RACE reads, yielding one entry per CDR3 protein. The repertoire consists of 39,000 or so distinct CDR3 sequences, with less than 6% occurring once and the leading ten covering roughly 4%. The receptor was isolated from an adult who was a healthcare worker with PCR-confirmed SARS-CoV-2 infection or an uninfected control (not recorded which). The input for sequencing was whole blood, taken at baseline. This chain connects TRBV20-1 to TRBJ2-1, with D tentatively TRBD2 (5 bases). The CDR3, as DNA: TGCAGTGCTGTCCCGGTTGGGAGTCCGGGGGAGCAGTTCTTC. Its protein product is CSAVPVGSPGEQFF.